These T cell receptor beta chains were read from a single sample in a study of shared clonotypes between healthy human individuals. Sequencing used immunoSEQ multiplex PCR; TCRdb keeps in-frame clones, though not all of them. The repertoire consists of a few hundred thousand clones, with around 97% occurring once and the leading ten covering roughly 0.05%. The sample was naive CD4+ T cells sorted from blood. Receptors were obtained from a woman between 25 and 40 years old in good health. CDR3s include the opening cysteine and the closing phenylalanine or tryptophan. The D gene is left open where the match is weak. The listing skips clone size in some rows; elsewhere it reads once, few, many or a size class.

CDR3 protein | CDR3 DNA | D gene | J gene | CDR3 length | clone size | V gene
CASSYSSNEQFF | TGTGCCAGCAGTTACTCGAGTAATGAGCAGTTCTTC | NA | TRBJ2-1 | 12 | NA | TRBV6-6
CASSFRGTGTGELFF | TGTGCCAGCAGCTTCAGGGGCACGGGGACCGGGGAGCTGTTTTTT | NA | TRBJ2-2 | 15 | NA | TRBV7-2
CASSQPDRAGTGELFF | TGCGCCAGCAGCCAGCCGGACAGGGCAGGGACCGGGGAGCTGTTTTTT | TRBD1 | TRBJ2-2 | 16 | once | TRBV4-1
CASSLMDNQPQHF | TGTGCCAGCAGCTTAATGGACAATCAGCCCCAGCATTTT | NA | TRBJ1-5 | 13 | once | TRBV5-5
CASRPRASYEQYF | TGTGCCAGCAGGCCCAGGGCATCCTACGAGCAGTACTTC | NA | TRBJ2-7 | 13 | NA | TRBV7-8
CASSQAEGSPYEQYF | TGCGCCAGCAGCCAAGCCGAAGGCAGTCCCTACGAGCAGTACTTC | NA | TRBJ2-7 | 15 | NA | TRBV4-1
CASSFTTATSGAFF | TGTGCCAGCAGCTTTACCACCGCCACCAGTGGGGCTTTCTTT | NA | TRBJ1-1 | 14 | NA | TRBV7-2
CAISPRGDRDTIYF | TGTGCCATCAGCCCCAGAGGGGACAGAGACACCATATATTTT | TRBD1 | TRBJ1-3 | 14 | NA | TRBV10-3
CASSQERLAPNEQFF | TGCGCCAGCAGCCAAGAACGACTAGCCCCCAATGAGCAGTTCTTC | TRBD2 | TRBJ2-1 | 15 | NA | TRBV4-1
CASSVNRVSTEAFF | TGTGCCAGTAGTGTTAACAGGGTTAGCACTGAAGCTTTCTTT | NA | TRBJ1-1 | 14 | NA | TRBV19
CASSGGQGGTYEQYF | TGTGCCAGCAGCGGGGGACAGGGAGGGACCTACGAGCAGTACTTC | TRBD1 | TRBJ2-7 | 15 | NA | TRBV5-8
CASISGVTGELFF | TGTGCCAGCATCTCAGGGGTTACGGGGGAGCTGTTTTTT | NA | TRBJ2-2 | 13 | NA | TRBV27
CASGNRGVDEQYF | TGCGCCAGCGGGAACAGAGGGGTAGACGAGCAGTACTTC | NA | TRBJ2-7 | 13 | once | TRBV5-1
CASSLAGLRTEAFF | TGCGCCAGCAGCTTAGCTGGACTCAGGACTGAAGCTTTCTTT | NA | TRBJ1-1 | 14 | NA | TRBV5-1
CASSQKPTGDSGNTIYF | TGTGCCAGCAGCCAAAAACCGACAGGGGACTCTGGAAACACCATATATTTT | TRBD1 | TRBJ1-3 | 17 | NA | TRBV4-2
CASRRDPRETQYF | TGTGCCAGCAGAAGGGACCCGCGAGAGACCCAGTACTTC | NA | TRBJ2-5 | 13 | NA | TRBV6-5
CASSPGSTRIYEQYF | TGTGCCAGCTCACCTGGATCGACTCGGATTTACGAGCAGTACTTC | NA | TRBJ2-7 | 15 | once | TRBV18
CASSSQGGHGYTF | TGTGCCAGCAGTTCACAGGGAGGACATGGCTACACCTTC | NA | TRBJ1-2 | 13 | NA | TRBV2
CASSAQPDYPNEQFF | TGTGCCAGCAGTGCTCAACCGGACTACCCCAATGAGCAGTTCTTC | NA | TRBJ2-1 | 15 | NA | TRBV6-4
CASSAGLQWADTQYF | TGCGCCAGCAGTGCGGGACTCCAATGGGCAGATACGCAGTATTTT | NA | TRBJ2-3 | 15 | NA | TRBV10-1
CASSLWGRNTGELFF | TGTGCCAGCAGCTTATGGGGGCGCAACACCGGGGAGCTGTTTTTT | NA | TRBJ2-2 | 15 | NA | TRBV11-2
CASSRSVQETQYF | TGTGCCAGCAGTCGGAGCGTCCAAGAGACCCAGTACTTC | NA | TRBJ2-5 | 13 | once | TRBV28
CSVGPESYTF | TGCAGCGTTGGGCCGGAGAGCTACACCTTC | NA | TRBJ1-2 | 10 | few | TRBV29-1
CASSLVSNYGYTF | TGCGCCAGCAGCTTGGTTTCGAACTATGGCTACACCTTC | NA | TRBJ1-2 | 13 | NA | TRBV5-1
CASSSLAADREGYTF | TGTGCCAGTAGTAGCCTGGCAGCCGACCGGGAGGGCTACACCTTC | NA | TRBJ1-2 | 15 | NA | TRBV19
CAWRRRGVSGRGGAQYF | TGTGCCTGGAGGCGGCGTGGTGTTAGCGGGAGAGGTGGTGCGCAGTATTTT | TRBD2 | TRBJ2-3 | 17 | NA | TRBV30
CASSRLAAPNEQFF | TGTGCCAGCTCGCGACTAGCGGCTCCCAATGAGCAGTTCTTC | TRBD2 | TRBJ2-1 | 14 | once | TRBV18
CASNERQVFYEQYF | TGTGCCAGCAACGAAAGACAGGTCTTCTACGAGCAGTACTTC | NA | TRBJ2-7 | 14 | NA | TRBV28
CASSHGTAANQPQHF | TGTGCCAGCAGCCACGGGACAGCAGCCAATCAGCCCCAGCATTTT | TRBD1 | TRBJ1-5 | 15 | NA | TRBV5-8
CAWRVIGGPTGELFF | TGTGCCTGGAGGGTCATCGGGGGGCCCACCGGGGAGCTGTTTTTT | NA | TRBJ2-2 | 15 | NA | TRBV30
CAISEFAGVQETQYF | TGTGCCATCAGTGAGTTCGCGGGAGTACAAGAGACCCAGTACTTC | TRBD2 | TRBJ2-5 | 15 | NA | TRBV10-3
CASSPQTNTEAFF | TGTGCCAGCAGCCCCCAGACTAACACTGAAGCTTTCTTT | NA | TRBJ1-1 | 13 | NA | TRBV16
CASSNSLVAGYYEQYF | TGCGCCAGCAGCAACTCCTTAGTAGCGGGATACTACGAGCAGTACTTC | TRBD2 | TRBJ2-7 | 16 | once | TRBV4-1
CASSLDGQGNYNEQFF | TGCGCCAGCAGCTTGGACGGACAGGGAAACTACAATGAGCAGTTCTTC | TRBD1 | TRBJ2-1 | 16 | NA | TRBV5-1
CASSQGTSGTYEQYF | TGTGCCAGCAGCCAAGGGACTAGCGGAACCTACGAGCAGTACTTC | TRBD2 | TRBJ2-7 | 15 | NA | TRBV4-2
CSVVGGPGQETQYF | TGCAGCGTTGTCGGGGGGCCAGGACAAGAGACCCAGTACTTC | NA | TRBJ2-5 | 14 | NA | TRBV29-1
CASRAPGQGYYGYTF | TGTGCCAGCAGAGCCCCGGGACAGGGGTACTATGGCTACACCTTC | TRBD1 | TRBJ1-2 | 15 | NA | TRBV28
CASSQAGQGSSGANVLTF | TGCGCCAGCAGCCAAGCGGGACAGGGAAGCTCTGGGGCCAACGTCCTGACTTTC | TRBD1 | TRBJ2-6 | 18 | NA | TRBV4-1
CASCQNTEAFF | TGTGCCAGCTGTCAGAACACTGAAGCTTTCTTT | NA | TRBJ1-1 | 11 | NA | TRBV2
CASSLARLVNEQFF | TGTGCCAGCAGCTTGGCTAGGTTAGTGAATGAGCAGTTCTTC | NA | TRBJ2-1 | 14 | NA | TRBV7-8
CASSLRLAVHTGELFF | TGTGCCAGCAGTTTACGCCTAGCTGTCCACACCGGGGAGCTGTTTTTT | NA | TRBJ2-2 | 16 | NA | TRBV27